One and the same sample provided the 14 T cell receptor beta chains below, sequenced in a study of blood T cell repertoires in COVID-19. Sequencing was performed with immunoSEQ multiplex PCR; in TCRdb, only in-frame clones are kept and a portion is missing. The sample has approximately 320,000 clones; 90% are singletons. What was sequenced was PBMCs or T cells enriched from blood (not recorded which). All receptors come from a man aged 55 to 69 who had recovered from COVID-19.

J is TRBJ2-7 and V is TRBV13, with 11 nucleotides matching TRBD1. The CDR3 contains 16 residues. The V segment lost 5 bases and the J segment 2 bases; nucleotides outside the gene matches: 8. Per germline, CDR1 PRHDT and CDR2 FYEKMQ (reference sequence). CDR3 amino acids: CASSQRTGGRPYEQYF. The CDR3 DNA sequence: TGTGCCAGCAGCCAAAGGACAGGGGGCCGGCCCTACGAGCAGTACTTC.

V usage is TRBV3-1 (or the pseudogene TRBV3-2) and J usage is TRBJ2-1; 12 positions agree with TRBD2. CDR3 length: 15 amino acids. Trimming at V came to 0 bases and at J to 10 bases, leaving 4 bases not matched to a gene. Per the germline V gene, CDR1 is LGHDT and CDR2 is YNNKEL (reference sequence). The CDR3 region has the DNA TGTGCCAGCAGCCAAGAGACTAGCGGGAGTTGGGAGCAGTTCTTC. Amino acid sequence: CASSQETSGSWEQFF.

V gene TRBV2 combines with J gene TRBJ2-7; 8 bases map to TRBD1. CDR1 and CDR2 (germline): SNHLY, FYNNEI. CDR3 size: 15 residues. After removal of 1 base from V and 3 bases from J, the junction contained 5 bases not matched to a gene. In DNA, the CDR3 is TGTGCCAGCAGTGAAGGTTCCAGGGGGCGCTACGAGCAGTACTTC. Protein: CASSEGSRGRYEQYF.

The V gene is TRBV3-1 (or the pseudogene TRBV3-2), the J gene TRBJ1-1; no reliable D call. V shed 0 bases and J shed 0 bases, with 8 bases lying between them. This CDR3 region has 15 residues. Germline-derived CDR1 and CDR2 are LGHDT and YNNKEL (reference sequence). The CDR3 region is CASSQEQTLNTEAFF. The CDR3 DNA sequence: TGTGCCAGCAGCCAAGAACAGACCCTGAACACTGAAGCTTTCTTT.

This clone was seen only once. The J gene is TRBJ2-7, the V gene TRBV9; TRBD1 matches at 8 bases. V lost 4 bases, J lost 2 bases, and 8 bases stayed unmatched. This CDR3 spans 15 amino acids. Germline CDR1 and CDR2: SGDLS and YYNGEE. CDR3 nucleotide sequence: TGTGCCAGCAGCCTTGGACAGGGCTCAACCTACGAGCAGTACTTC. Translation: CASSLGQGSTYEQYF.

The CDR3 DNA reads as TGTGCCAGCAGCTTAGGGGACAGGGTCTATGGCTACACCTTC. This encodes CASSLGDRVYGYTF. The rearrangement uses TRBV7-9 and TRBJ1-2; 9 bases are a match to TRBD1. The CDR3 spans 14 residues. The J segment lost 4 bases and the V segment lost 1 base, leaving 1 base of the junction unmatched. CDR1 is SEHNR, CDR2 FQNEAQ, per germline (reference sequence).

The chain couples TRBV2 to TRBJ1-2; no clear D. Germline CDR1 reads SNHLY; CDR2 reads FYNNEI. V gave up 5 bases and J gave up 6 bases, with 13 bases separating them. CDR3 length: 13 amino acids. CDR3 bases: TGTGCCAGCAGTCAAGGACGGGTGGATGGCTACACCTTC. Encoded protein: CASSQGRVDGYTF. Based on the CDR3 plus reference TRBV2 and TRBJ1-2, the full variable domain is EPEVTQTPSHQVTQMGQEVILRCVPISNHLYFYWYRQILGQKVEFLVSFYNNEISEKSEIFDDQFSVERPDGSNFTLKIRSTKLEDSAMYFCASSQGRVDGYTFGSGTRLTVV.

The genes are TRBV6-4 and TRBJ1-2, with 11 bases aligning to TRBD1. J gave up 3 bases and V 10 bases, and 16 bases lay outside the gene matches. Germline V lookup: CDR1 MRHNA, CDR2 SNTAGT. CDR3 length: 17 residues. The CDR3 DNA is TGTGCCAACCAAGGTCCGGGACAGGGGGTCCCCCACTATGGCTACACCTTC. Translation: CANQGPGQGVPHYGYTF.

This clone was observed a handful of times. The chain combines TRBV25-1 with TRBJ1-5; the match to TRBD1 covers 9 bases. Germline values: CDR1 MGHDK, CDR2 SYGVNS. Trimming removed 6 bases from V and 3 bases from J; junction bases left unmatched: 3. CDR3 size: 14 residues. DNA of the CDR3: TGTGCCAGCAGAACAGGGGGCGACAATCAGCCCCAGCATTTT. The encoded protein is CASRTGGDNQPQHF.

In DNA, the CDR3 is TGTGCCACCAGTGATTATGGGACAGGGTCGTCGGGGGAGCTGTTTTTT. Residues: CATSDYGTGSSGELFF. The chain recombines TRBV24-1 with TRBJ2-2; 9 bases line up with TRBD1. The length of the CDR3 is 16 residues. Per the germline V gene, CDR1 is KGHDR and CDR2 is SFDVKD. V dropped 2 bases and J dropped 8; count of bases not matched to a gene: 8.

This rearrangement joins TRBV2 to TRBJ1-3, with 7 bases identical to TRBD1. The J segment lost 1 base and the V segment lost 6 bases, leaving 6 bases of the junction unmatched. This CDR3 comprises 15 residues. Germline V gene lookup returns CDR1 SNHLY and CDR2 FYNNEI. The chain's CDR3 is CASSEGQISGNTIYF. The CDR3 DNA reads as TGTGCCAGCAGCGAGGGACAGATATCTGGAAACACCATATATTTT. The full variable domain, with the rest looked up from reference TRBV2 and TRBJ1-3, is EPEVTQTPSHQVTQMGQEVILRCVPISNHLYFYWYRQILGQKVEFLVSFYNNEISEKSEIFDDQFSVERPDGSNFTLKIRSTKLEDSAMYFCASSEGQISGNTIYFGEGSWLTVV.

The rearrangement uses TRBV6-5 and TRBJ1-6; maybe TRBD1 (5 bases). CDR1 is MNHEY, CDR2 SVGAGI, per germline. The CDR3 length is 14 residues. Trimming cost V 6 bases and J 9 bases, with 15 bases left between them. The CDR3 protein is CASRYGGLGSPLHF. Here the CDR3 DNA reads TGTGCCAGCAGATATGGGGGGTTAGGTTCACCCCTCCACTTT.

The chain couples TRBV7-8 to TRBJ2-1, with D uncertain. CDR3 size: 12 residues. Germline CDR1 reads SGHVS; CDR2 reads FQNEAQ. V was pared by 5 bases and J by 10 bases, with 12 bases between. The CDR3 here is CASSPGFGEQFF. CDR3 in DNA: TGTGCCAGCAGCCCGGGTTTCGGGGAGCAGTTCTTC. The full variable domain, rest sourced from reference TRBV7-8 and TRBJ2-1, is GAGVSQSPRYKVAKRGQDVALRCDPISGHVSLFWYQQALGQGPEFLTYFQNEAQLDKSGLPSDRFFAERPEGSVSTLKIQRTQQEDSAVYLCASSPGFGEQFFGPGTRLTVL.

The J gene is TRBJ1-4, the V gene TRBV18, with a tentative D call TRBD1 (6 bases). Germline CDR1 reads KGHSH; CDR2 reads LQKENI. The CDR3 extends over 17 amino acids. Trimming cost V 3 bases and J 5 bases, with 19 bases left between them. CDR3 sequence: CASSPLSWQGQNEKLFF. The CDR3 nucleotides read TGTGCCAGCTCACCTCTCTCCTGGCAGGGGCAAAATGAAAAACTGTTTTTT.